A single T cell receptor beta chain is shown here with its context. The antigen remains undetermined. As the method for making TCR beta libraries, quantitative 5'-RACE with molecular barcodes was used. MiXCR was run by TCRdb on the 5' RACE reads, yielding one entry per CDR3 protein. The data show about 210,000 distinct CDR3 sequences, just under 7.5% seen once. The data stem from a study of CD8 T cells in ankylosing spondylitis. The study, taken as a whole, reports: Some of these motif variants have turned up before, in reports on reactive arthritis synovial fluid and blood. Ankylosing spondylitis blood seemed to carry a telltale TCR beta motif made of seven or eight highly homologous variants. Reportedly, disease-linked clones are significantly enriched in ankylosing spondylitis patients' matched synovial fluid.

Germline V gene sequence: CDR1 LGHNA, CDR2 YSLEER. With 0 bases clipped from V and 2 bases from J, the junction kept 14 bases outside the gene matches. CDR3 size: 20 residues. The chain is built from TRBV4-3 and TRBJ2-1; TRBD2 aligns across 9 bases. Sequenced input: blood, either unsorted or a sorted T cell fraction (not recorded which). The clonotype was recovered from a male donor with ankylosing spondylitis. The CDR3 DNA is TGCGCCAGCAGCCAAGACGTTAGCGGGAGTCCCACTAAAGCCTACAATGAGCAGTTCTTC. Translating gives CASSQDVSGSPTKAYNEQFF.